The next 13 T cell receptor beta chains were all read from a single sample in a study of T-cell memory formation after mild COVID-19. One entry per CDR3 protein, called by TCRdb with MiXCR from the 5' RACE reads. The sample yields about 250,000 distinct CDR3 sequences, more than 15% seen once. Input material: PBMCs or a T cell subset sorted from them (not recorded which). These receptor sequences come from a man aged 18-30 years who had mild COVID-19 (a few samples of this study predate the infection). Cell type and time point are not known.

The chain recombines TRBV2 with TRBJ1-4, with D hard to call. Germline CDR1 is SNHLY and CDR2 is FYNNEI. This CDR3 has 12 amino acids. Trimming pared 4 bases from V and 5 bases from J, leaving 5 bases between. DNA of the CDR3: TGTGCCAGCAGTGTGGAGAATGAAAAACTGTTTTTT. This gives the protein CASSVENEKLFF.

The genes are TRBV4-1 and TRBJ2-7; perhaps TRBD2 as D (6 bases). Germline lookup yields CDR1 MGHRA and CDR2 YSYEKL. Trimming stripped 3 bases from V and 6 bases from J, with 12 bases between. The CDR3 loop spans 13 amino acids. The CDR3 here is CASSHSLGLEQYV. Here the CDR3 DNA reads TGCGCCAGCAGCCACAGTTTGGGACTCGAGCAGTACGTC.

This CDR3 is CASSGGSGGETQYF. The CDR3 DNA follows: TGTGCCAGCAGTGGCGGTAGCGGGGGGGAGACCCAGTACTTC. The chain uses TRBV6-1 and TRBJ2-5; TRBD2 agrees at 10 bases. The germline gives CDR1 MNHNS, CDR2 SASEGT. With V trimmed by 4 bases and J by 5 bases, 4 bases remained unmatched. The CDR3 covers 14 residues.

This clonotype was counted at least ten times. J is TRBJ2-7 and V is TRBV28; no definite D call. Germline CDR1 is MDHEN and CDR2 is SYDVKM. The ends were cut back, 10 bases at V and 6 bases at J, with 16 bases in the middle. The CDR3 covers 12 residues. The CDR3 coding sequence is TGTGCCACCTCCAGGATGGCGCCCGAGCAGTACTTC. This codes for CATSRMAPEQYF. The full variable domain, with the rest looked up from reference TRBV28 and TRBJ2-7, is DVKVTQSSRYLVKRTGEKVFLECVQDMDHENMFWYRQDPGLGLRLIYFSYDVKMKEKGDIPEGYSVSREKKERFSLILESASTNQTSMYLCATSRMAPEQYFGPGTRLTVT.

In DNA form, the CDR3 reads TGTGCCAGCGCGGATCCACCGGGGGGTAACTATGGCTACACCTTC. This translates into CASADPPGGNYGYTF. The V gene is TRBV6-5, the J gene TRBJ1-2; a weak D match, TRBD1 (5 bases). Trimming left V 8 bases short and J 1 base short, with 17 bases between. The CDR3 contains 15 residues. CDR1 MNHEY and CDR2 SVGAGI come from the germline V gene.

This clonotype has more than one count but fewer than ten. The chain employs TRBV6-5 and TRBJ2-3; D is possibly TRBD1 (6 bases). CDR1 MNHEY and CDR2 SVGAGI come from the germline V gene. This CDR3 is 14 amino acids long. With 2 bases removed from V and 7 bases from J, the gap between germline ends came to 13 bases. In DNA, the CDR3 is TGTGCCAGCAGTTACGCTCAGGGGTCATATACGCAGTATTTT. Its protein product is CASSYAQGSYTQYF.

V gene TRBV7-2 combines with J gene TRBJ2-1; TRBD1 is a possible D gene (6 bases). V lost 2 bases and J 6 bases, leaving 17 bases between the germline ends. In germline, CDR1 is SGHTA, CDR2 FQGNSA. The CDR3 extends over 16 amino acids. The CDR3 DNA is TGTGCCAGCAGCTTACCAAGGGGGAGACGGGGCAATGAGCAGTTCTTC. Amino acids: CASSLPRGRRGNEQFF.

The chain joins TRBV29-1 to TRBJ1-1; possibly TRBD1 for D (5 bases). V dropped 4 bases and J dropped 1 base, with 13 bases sitting between them. This CDR3 spans 14 amino acids. The germline gives CDR1 SQVTM, CDR2 ANQGSEA. DNA for the CDR3: TGCAGCGTTGCCCCACGGGGGACGAACACTGAAGCTTTCTTT. Translated: CSVAPRGTNTEAFF.

In this sample, this clonotype turned up many times. The V and J genes are TRBV7-6 and TRBJ2-5, with D uncertain. CDR1 SGHVS and CDR2 FNYEAQ come from the germline V gene. Trimming stripped 1 base from V and 1 base from J, with 7 bases between. The CDR3 sequence is 14 residues long. The CDR3 DNA is TGTGCCAGCAGCTTAGTTAAAGGCCAAGAGACCCAGTACTTC. Translated, it gives CASSLVKGQETQYF.

Concerning this clonotype: Since no conserved phenylalanine or tryptophan closes the CDR3, a read error is the likely cause. The rearrangement joins TRBV12-3 or TRBV12-4 to TRBJ2-6; D is ambiguous. V was clipped by 6 bases and J by 0 bases, with 9 bases between them. There are 15 residues in the CDR3. For the CDR3, the DNA is TGTGCCAGCAGCCGGCGGACCTCTGGGGCCAACGTCCTGACTTTA. Translated, it gives CASSRRTSGANVLTL.

The chain couples TRBV6-2 or TRBV6-3 to TRBJ2-2; 12 bases agree with TRBD2. The trim removed 5 bases at V and 6 bases at J, leaving 7 bases unmatched. This CDR3 contains 16 residues. Germline lookup yields CDR1 MNHEY and CDR2 SVGEGT. CDR3: CASSPHGLAGSGELFF. The CDR3 nucleotides read TGTGCCAGCAGTCCCCACGGACTAGCGGGGTCCGGGGAGCTGTTTTTT.

This clonotype was observed a handful of times. The chain combines TRBV24-1 with TRBJ2-5; D may be TRBD1 (5 bases). Germline V gene data show CDR1 as KGHDR and CDR2 as SFDVKD. Trimming shortened V by 4 bases and J by 2 bases, and 13 bases separated the two germline ends. The CDR3 has 15 residues. Here the CDR3 DNA reads TGTGCCACCAGTGAACAGGACGGGCTACAAGAGACCCAGTACTTC. Amino acid sequence: CATSEQDGLQETQYF.

This clonotype was counted a few times. This chain connects TRBV5-6 to TRBJ2-5; TRBD1 matches at 10 bases. Germline lookup yields CDR1 SGHDT and CDR2 YYEEEE. V was pared by 4 bases and J by 2 bases, with 5 bases of the junction left unmatched. The CDR3 consists of 15 residues. In nucleotides, the CDR3 is TGTGCCAGCAGCGGGGACAGGGGCGTTCAAGAGACCCAGTACTTC. Translated, it gives CASSGDRGVQETQYF.